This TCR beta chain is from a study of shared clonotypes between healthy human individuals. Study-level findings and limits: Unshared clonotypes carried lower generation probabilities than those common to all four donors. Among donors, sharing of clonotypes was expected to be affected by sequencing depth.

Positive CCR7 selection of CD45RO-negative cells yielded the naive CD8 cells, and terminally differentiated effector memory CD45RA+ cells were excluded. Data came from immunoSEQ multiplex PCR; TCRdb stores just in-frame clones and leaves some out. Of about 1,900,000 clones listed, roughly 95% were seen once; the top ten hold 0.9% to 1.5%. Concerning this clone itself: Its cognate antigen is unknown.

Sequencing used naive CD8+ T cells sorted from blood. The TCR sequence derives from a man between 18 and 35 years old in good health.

The CDR3 DNA is TGCGCCAGCAGTGAGCCCAGAACTAATGAAAAACTGTTTTTT. Protein: CASSEPRTNEKLFF. This chain links TRBV10-2 with TRBJ1-4, with D unclear. This CDR3 is 14 amino acids long. Germline CDR1 reads WSHSY; CDR2 reads SAAADI. The ends were cut back, 2 bases at V and 1 base at J, with 5 bases in the middle.